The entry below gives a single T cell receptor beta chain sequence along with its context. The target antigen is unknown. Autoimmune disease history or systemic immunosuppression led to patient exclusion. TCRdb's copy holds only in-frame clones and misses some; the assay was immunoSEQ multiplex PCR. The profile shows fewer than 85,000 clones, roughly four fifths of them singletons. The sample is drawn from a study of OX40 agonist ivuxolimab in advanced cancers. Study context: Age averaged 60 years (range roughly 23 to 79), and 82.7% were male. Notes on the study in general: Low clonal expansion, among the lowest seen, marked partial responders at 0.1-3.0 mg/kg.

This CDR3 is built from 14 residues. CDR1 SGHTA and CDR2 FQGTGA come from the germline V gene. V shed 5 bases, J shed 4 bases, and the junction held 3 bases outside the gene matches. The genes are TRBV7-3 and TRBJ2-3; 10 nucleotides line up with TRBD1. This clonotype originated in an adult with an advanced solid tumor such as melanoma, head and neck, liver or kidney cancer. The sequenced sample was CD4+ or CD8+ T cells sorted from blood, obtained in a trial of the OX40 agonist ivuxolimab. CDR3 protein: CASSKDRGADTQYF. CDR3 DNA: TGTGCCAGCAGCAAGGACAGGGGGGCAGATACGCAGTATTTT.